This T cell receptor beta chain was recovered during a study of early T cells in non-severe SARS-CoV-2 infection. Study findings and constraints: VDJdb matching favored anti-spike CD8 responses, missing private and CD4 specificities.

TCRdb analysed the 5' RACE reads with MiXCR anew, one entry per CDR3 protein. Among tens of thousands of distinct CDR3 sequences, under 9% were seen once, and the ten largest hold around 3.7%. This clonotype was counted at least ten times. What it binds is unknown. Specimen: whole blood, collected at baseline. The receptor was derived from an adult who was a healthcare worker with PCR-confirmed SARS-CoV-2 infection or an uninfected control (not recorded which).

The DNA for the CDR3 is TGCAGCGTTGAAGGACTAGCCTACGAGCAGTACTTC. Amino acids: CSVEGLAYEQYF. This chain connects TRBV29-1 to TRBJ2-7; D possibly corresponds to TRBD2 (6 bases). The V gene's germline CDR1 is SQVTM and CDR2 ANQGSEA. V lost 1 base, J lost 2 bases, and 6 bases lay in between. This CDR3 contains 12 residues.